A selection of T cell receptor beta chains follows, all from one sample in a study of blood T cell repertoires in COVID-19. Clones were sequenced by immunoSEQ multiplex PCR, and TCRdb holds only the in-frame ones, with some missing. The table has hundreds of thousands of clones, around nine tenths seen once; the top ten hold over 8.5%. What was sequenced was PBMCs or T cells enriched from blood (not recorded which). The source is a woman in her thirties who had recovered from COVID-19. Each CDR3 is given with its conserved first and last residue. D genes are given only for firm matches. Clone size, where shown, is once, few, many, or a class for clones that have expanded.

14	-	TRBJ2-7	few	TRBV19	CASSIRGTGYEQYF	TGTGCCAGTAGTATCCGCGGGACCGGCTACGAGCAGTACTTC
13	TRBD2	TRBJ2-1	-	TRBV7-9	CASSSGGLNEQFF	TGTGCCAGCAGCTCGGGGGGGTTGAATGAGCAGTTCTTC
17	TRBD1	TRBJ1-1	-	TRBV5-6	CASTGGDAWGTPTEAFF	TGTGCCAGCACAGGGGGTGATGCTTGGGGCACCCCCACTGAAGCTTTCTTT
19	TRBD2	TRBJ2-1	-	TRBV7-6	CASSLGVWLASGNYNEQFF	TGTGCCAGCAGCTTAGGAGTTTGGTTGGCTAGCGGGAACTACAATGAGCAGTTCTTC
13	-	TRBJ1-2	-	TRBV18	CASSPQGNKGYTF	TGTGCCAGCTCACCCCAGGGTAACAAGGGCTACACCTTC
11	-	TRBJ1-2	-	TRBV6-5	CASRREFGYTF	TGTGCCAGCAGGAGGGAATTTGGCTACACCTTC
16	TRBD2	TRBJ2-3	-	TRBV7-9	CASSQVRLAGADTQYF	TGTGCCAGCAGCCAGGTGCGACTAGCGGGAGCAGATACGCAGTATTTT
15	TRBD1	TRBJ1-3	-	TRBV7-2	CASSSGQGRGNTIYF	TGTGCCAGCAGCTCCGGACAGGGTCGAGGGAACACCATATATTTT
17	TRBD2	TRBJ2-1	-	TRBV19	CASSTHLAGDTYNEQFF	TGTGCCAGTAGTACCCATTTAGCGGGAGACACCTACAATGAGCAGTTCTTC
15	-	TRBJ2-7	-	TRBV2	CASSGAGQSSYEQYF	TGTGCCAGCAGTGGTGCAGGGCAGAGCTCCTACGAGCAGTACTTC
14	-	TRBJ2-2	-	TRBV9	CASSTEIQHGELFF	TGTGCCAGCAGCACAGAGATCCAACACGGGGAGCTGTTTTTT
16	TRBD2	TRBJ2-5	once	TRBV10-2	CASSESRREGPKTQYF	TGCGCCAGCAGTGAGTCTCGGCGGGAGGGCCCTAAGACCCAGTACTTC
14	-	TRBJ2-1	-	TRBV10-3	CAISDRRERIEQFF	TGTGCCATCAGTGATCGGAGGGAGAGGATTGAGCAGTTCTTC
13	TRBD2	TRBJ2-5	-	TRBV18	CASSPRREETQYF	TGTGCCAGCTCACCACGGCGGGAGGAGACCCAGTACTTC
17	-	TRBJ2-7	-	TRBV27	CASSLGVWGGGPYEQYF	TGTGCCAGCAGTTTGGGTGTTTGGGGAGGGGGACCCTACGAGCAGTACTTC
14	-	TRBJ1-6	-	TRBV3-1/TRBV3-2	CASSLQPINSPLHF	TGTGCCAGCAGCCTACAGCCGATCAATTCACCCCTCCACTTT
13	TRBD1	TRBJ2-3	-	TRBV12-3/TRBV12-4	CASSLGTVDTQYF	TGTGCCAGCAGTCTCGGGACAGTAGATACGCAGTATTTT
19	TRBD1	TRBJ1-6	-	TRBV5-1	CASSLRHKAGQGVDSPLHF	TGCGCCAGCAGCTTAAGACATAAAGCCGGACAGGGGGTTGATTCACCCCTCCACTTT
15	-	TRBJ1-2	-	TRBV9	CASSSRDKTMDGYTF	TGTGCCAGCAGCTCTAGGGACAAAACAATGGATGGCTACACCTTC
18	-	TRBJ1-4	-	TRBV18	CASSPVIYQATTNEKLFF	TGTGCCAGCTCACCGGTCATATATCAGGCCACAACTAATGAAAAACTGTTTTTT
16	TRBD1	TRBJ1-4	-	TRBV10-3	CAISNTGGMDNEKLFF	TGTGCCATCAGCAACACAGGGGGGATGGATAATGAAAAACTGTTTTTT
14	-	TRBJ1-5	few	TRBV7-9	CASSAQGHNQPQHF	TGTGCCAGCAGCGCGCAGGGGCACAATCAGCCCCAGCATTTT
17	TRBD1	TRBJ2-1	-	TRBV24-1	CATSDHDRASSYNEQFF	TGTGCCACCAGTGATCATGACAGGGCGAGCTCCTACAATGAGCAGTTCTTC
12	-	TRBJ2-7	-	TRBV6-5	CASSPLAYEQYF	TGTGCCAGCAGCCCCTTAGCTTACGAGCAGTACTTC
13	-	TRBJ2-7	few	TRBV7-9	CASSSTTVYEQYF	TGTGCCAGCAGCTCTACGACAGTCTACGAGCAGTACTTC
14	TRBD1	TRBJ2-1	-	TRBV27	CASSRDRVSYEQFF	TGTGCCAGCAGTAGGGACAGGGTGAGCTATGAGCAGTTCTTC
14	-	TRBJ2-1	-	TRBV28	CASSSPGNYNEQFF	TGTGCCAGCAGTTCGCCCGGGAATTACAATGAGCAGTTCTTC
13	-	TRBJ2-5	-	TRBV2	CASSVTRQETQYF	TGTGCCAGCAGTGTGACTAGGCAAGAGACCCAGTACTTC
15	-	TRBJ1-4	-	TRBV28	CASSPWDGGNEKLFF	TGTGCCAGCAGTCCCTGGGACGGAGGGAATGAAAAACTGTTTTTT
15	TRBD2	TRBJ2-1	-	TRBV6-5	CASRPGTWPGGEQFF	TGTGCCAGCAGACCCGGGACTTGGCCGGGGGGTGAGCAGTTCTTC
15	TRBD2	TRBJ2-5	-	TRBV18	CASSLWTSWGETQYF	TGTGCCAGCTCACTGTGGACTAGTTGGGGAGAGACCCAGTACTTC
17	-	TRBJ1-1	-	TRBV30	CALEGRGARGSNTEAFF	TGTGCCCTCGAAGGGCGGGGGGCAAGGGGATCGAACACTGAAGCTTTCTTT
14	-	TRBJ1-1	-	TRBV10-3	CAISDRLGETEAFF	TGTGCCATCAGCGACAGATTAGGTGAAACTGAAGCTTTCTTT
16	TRBD1	TRBJ2-7	-	TRBV11-2	CASSHQDRGSSYEQYF	TGTGCCAGCAGCCACCAGGACAGGGGAAGCTCCTACGAGCAGTACTTC
14	-	TRBJ2-5	-	TRBV12-5	CASGLVAGYETQYF	TGTGCTAGTGGTTTGGTAGCAGGGTATGAGACCCAGTACTTC
17	TRBD1	TRBJ1-2	-	TRBV7-9	CASSLVITGQGFYGYTF	TGTGCCAGCAGCTTAGTTATTACCGGACAGGGATTCTATGGCTACACCTTC
12	TRBD1	TRBJ1-1	-	TRBV12-3/TRBV12-4	CASRYDRGQAFF	TGTGCCAGCAGATACGACAGGGGACAAGCTTTCTTT
13	-	TRBJ1-2	-	TRBV3-1/TRBV3-2	CASSPQPDYGYTF	TGTGCCAGCAGCCCCCAACCGGACTATGGCTACACCTTC
16	-	TRBJ1-1	-	TRBV19	CASSKDPGKGATEAFF	TGTGCCAGTAGTAAGGATCCAGGGAAGGGCGCCACTGAAGCTTTCTTT
15	-	TRBJ1-4	-	TRBV4-1	CASSPRDPIGEKLFF	TGCGCCAGCAGCCCCCGGGATCCAATAGGGGAAAAACTGTTTTTT